This TCR beta chain was obtained from a study of beta chain features in type 1 diabetes. V was pared by 0 bases and J by 4 bases, with 5 bases between. CDR1 is SGHNT and CDR2 is YYREEE in the germline V gene (reference sequence). The CDR3 totals 13 residues. This clone was recorded a few times. Sequencing targeted expressed TCRB transcripts, as all isolated RNA had been reverse transcribed. Measured with immunoSEQ multiplex PCR; TCRdb has only the in-frame clones, and not every one. The sample has a few hundred thousand clones, about 15% seen once. Sequenced sample: central memory CD4+ T cells from blood. This clonotype originated in a man aged 30-40 years in good health. This chain uses TRBV5-4 with TRBJ1-3; D not resolved. The CDR3 sequence: CASSLDRGNTIYF. CDR3 DNA sequence: TGTGCCAGCAGCTTGGACAGAGGAAACACCATATATTTT.